The T cell receptor beta chain under discussion was sequenced for a study of cytomegalovirus exposure and HLA in healthy donors. Broader study findings: A later analysis linked some 17,000 TCR beta sequences to HLA alleles at 0.05 false discovery rate. Researchers catalogued about 160 TCR beta chains as cytomegalovirus-associated. While the bulk of TCR sequences proved rare, some public TCRs turned up in many donors.

Those who donated were healthy bone marrow donors. Worth noting for this clone: Antigen unknown.

The PCR contained 60 Vbeta and 13 Jbeta primers. The repertoire was sequenced with immunoSEQ multiplex PCR; TCRdb's copy has only in-frame clones and lacks some. The table has around 120,000 clones, roughly four fifths seen once; the top ten hold 11%. This CDR3 has 15 residues. The germline gives CDR1 SGHTA, CDR2 FQGNSA. V was clipped by 2 bases and J by 0 bases, with 9 bases between them. This TCR came from a male donor in good health and CMV-seropositive. The chain combines TRBV7-2 with TRBJ2-3; D call uncertain. The sample was PBMCs. The CDR3 protein is CASSLQAFSTDTQYF. The CDR3 DNA reads as TGTGCCAGCAGCTTACAGGCCTTTAGCACAGATACGCAGTATTTT.